This T cell receptor (beta chain) was sequenced for a study of blood T cell repertoires in COVID-19. Sequenced by immunoSEQ multiplex PCR; TCRdb stores in-frame clones only, minus some. The repertoire holds more than 85,000 clones, approximately 86% seen once, with 3% in the top ten. Trimming cost V 8 bases and J 2 bases; bases outside gene matches: 5. Germline loops: CDR1 LNHDA, CDR2 SQIVND (reference sequence). The CDR3 has 14 amino acids. This chain uses TRBV19 with TRBJ1-1, with 10 bases aligning to TRBD1. Material: peripheral blood. The receptor was derived from a man aged 50 or older with active or convalescent COVID-19. CDR3 sequence: CASEDRGTNTEAFF. As DNA, the CDR3 is TGTGCCAGTGAGGACAGGGGGACCAACACTGAAGCTTTCTTT.